The 22 T cell receptor beta chains given below trace back to one sample, sequenced in a study of memory CD4+ T cells and cytomegalovirus serostatus. Single viable CD3+CD4+CD8-CD45RO+ cells were sorted as the memory CD4+ T cells. Data came from immunoSEQ multiplex PCR; TCRdb stores just in-frame clones and leaves some out. The data hold 25,000 to 30,000 clones, with less than 80% observed a single time. Input material: memory CD4+ T cells from blood. Receptors originate from an adult in good health and CMV-seronegative.

The CDR3 DNA is TGTGCCAGCAGCCAAGGTGGGCAGGATAGCTACGAGCAGTACTTC. Translated: CASSQGGQDSYEQYF. The chain recombines TRBV4-2 with TRBJ2-7; no clear D gene. The CDR3 runs 15 residues. Trimming took 1 base from V and 3 from J, leaving 13 bases between them. The V gene's germline CDR1 is LGHNA and CDR2 YNFKEQ.

The V and J genes are TRBV5-5 and TRBJ2-6; D remains unclear. The CDR3 is 14 amino acids. Germline assignment: CDR1 SGHKS and CDR2 YYEKEE (reference sequence). Trimming took 6 bases from V and 0 from J, leaving 7 bases between them. The CDR3 DNA follows: TGTGCCAGCACTTCCAGCTCTGGGGCCAACGTCCTGACTTTC. Translating it yields CASTSSSGANVLTF.

The V and J genes are TRBV5-8 and TRBJ1-5, with 7 bases aligning to TRBD1. Germline CDR1 reads SGHTS; CDR2 reads YDEGEE. The J segment lost 6 bases and the V segment lost 5 bases, leaving 11 bases of the junction unmatched. The CDR3 runs 15 residues. CDR3 nucleotide sequence: TGTGCCAGCAGACTCCGGGACAGCCGTTTTCAGCCCCAGCATTTT. Its translation: CASRLRDSRFQPQHF.

The gene calls are TRBV19 and TRBJ1-4; tentative D call: TRBD1 (6 bases). This CDR3 is built from 15 residues. Germline V gene sequence: CDR1 LNHDA, CDR2 SQIVND (reference sequence). With 5 bases removed from V and 0 bases from J, the gap between germline ends came to 10 bases. This CDR3 reads CASSAQGTTNEKLFF. The CDR3 DNA sequence: TGTGCCAGTAGTGCTCAGGGGACAACTAATGAAAAACTGTTTTTT.

The V call is TRBV28, the J call TRBJ2-2; D is perhaps TRBD2 (6 bases). From germline, CDR1 is MDHEN and CDR2 SYDVKM. There are 13 residues in the CDR3. CDR3 coding DNA: TGTGTAACGGGGCGGGAAGACACCGGGGAGCTGTTTTTT. Translated: CVTGREDTGELFF.

V usage is TRBV6-6 and J usage is TRBJ2-4; D tentatively reads TRBD1 or TRBD2 (5 bases each). V was pared by 5 bases and J by 4 bases, with 12 bases between. CDR1 and CDR2 from the germline V gene are MNHNY and SVGAGI (reference sequence). The CDR3 covers 14 residues. CDR3 DNA: TGTGCCAGCAGTCCTGGGACGGAGAAAAACATTCAGTACTTC. This codes for CASSPGTEKNIQYF.

The chain is built from TRBV5-5 and TRBJ2-7, with D possibly matching TRBD1 (6 bases). Trimming cost V 2 bases and J 9 bases, with 15 bases left between them. Germline values: CDR1 SGHKS, CDR2 YYEKEE (reference sequence). The CDR3 loop spans 13 amino acids. The CDR3 is CASSLVDSGLQYF. DNA for the CDR3: TGTGCCAGCAGCTTAGTGGACAGTGGGTTGCAGTACTTC.

A few counts support this clone. V gene TRBV4-1 combines with J gene TRBJ2-3; either TRBD1 or TRBD2 may supply D (5 bases each). This CDR3 is 14 amino acids long. Trimming shortened V by 2 bases and J by 6 bases, and 12 bases separated the two germline ends. CDR1 is MGHRA, CDR2 YSYEKL, per germline. This CDR3 reads CASSQSGHKDTQYF. The DNA for the CDR3 is TGCGCCAGCAGCCAAAGCGGACACAAGGATACGCAGTATTTT.

As concerns this clone: The same CDR3 is also encoded by other DNA sequences in this sample. V and J are TRBV4-1 and TRBJ1-4; D is undetermined. Trimming left V 4 bases short and J 6 bases short, with 12 bases between. Per the germline V gene, CDR1 is MGHRA and CDR2 is YSYEKL. This CDR3 spans 14 amino acids. This CDR3 is CASSPGRLDEKLFF. The CDR3 DNA follows: TGCGCCAGCAGCCCCGGCCGATTGGATGAAAAACTGTTTTTT.

The chain recombines TRBV28 with TRBJ1-1, with D unresolved. CDR1 and CDR2 (germline): MDHEN, SYDVKM. The CDR3 runs 14 residues. Trimming took 6 bases from V and 6 from J, leaving 17 bases between them. This CDR3 reads CASSPVLVRAEAFF. CDR3 coding DNA: TGTGCCAGCAGCCCAGTTCTGGTAAGGGCTGAAGCTTTCTTT.

The chain carries TRBV11-2 and TRBJ2-4, with 7 positions matching TRBD1. This CDR3 is 16 amino acids long. CDR1 and CDR2 (germline): SGHAT, FQNNGV. Unmatched junction bases numbered 13, after V lost 3 bases and J lost 8 bases. CDR3 DNA: TGTGCCAGCAGCTTGACAGGGCCGACAAATCGCGACATTCAGTACTTC. Translated, it gives CASSLTGPTNRDIQYF.

This clone was detected a few times. The chain is built from TRBV4-3 and TRBJ1-4; tentative D call: TRBD1 (6 bases). Between the trimmed V and J ends, which lost 0 bases and 13 bases, there was a span of 18 bases. The CDR3 contains 15 residues. Germline CDR1 and CDR2: LGHNA and YSLEER. The CDR3 coding sequence is TGCGCCAGCAGCCAAGATAACGGGGGCGTGAACAGACTGTTTTTT. Translating it yields CASSQDNGGVNRLFF.

In this sample, this clone turned up a few times. The genes are TRBV30 and TRBJ2-2, with 10 positions matching TRBD1. The J segment lost 5 bases and the V segment lost 0 bases, leaving 9 bases of the junction unmatched. The CDR3 runs 17 residues. Germline CDR1 and CDR2: GTSNPN and SVGIG (reference sequence). CDR3 in amino acids: CAWSVLPRGQGTGELFF. CDR3 nucleotides: TGTGCCTGGAGTGTACTACCTCGGGGACAGGGGACCGGGGAGCTGTTTTTT.

CDR3 in amino acids: CASSLGTTDYNEQFF. Written as DNA, the CDR3 is TGCGCCAGCAGTCTCGGGACTACCGACTACAATGAGCAGTTCTTC. V is TRBV10-1 and J is TRBJ2-1; 7 bases match TRBD2. This CDR3 has 15 residues. Germline V CDR1 and CDR2: WNHNN, SYGVQD (reference sequence). V lost 5 bases and J lost 3; bases outside the gene matches: 7.

This sequence joins TRBV7-2 and TRBJ2-7; possible D gene TRBD2, 6 bases. The CDR3 consists of 14 residues. Germline values: CDR1 SGHTA, CDR2 FQGNSA. Between the trimmed V and J ends, which lost 5 bases and 1 base, there was a span of 12 bases. In DNA, the CDR3 is TGTGCCAGCAGCCTTCCGGGGAGGTCCTACGAGCAGTACTTC. Translation: CASSLPGRSYEQYF.

The rearrangement joins TRBV6-1 to TRBJ1-2, with TRBD1 as a possible D gene (6 bases). V was pared by 5 bases and J by 2 bases, with 15 bases between. The CDR3 spans 15 residues. Germline CDR1 and CDR2: MNHNS and SASEGT. CDR3 nucleotides: TGTGCCAGCAGTCAACAGGGAGAGGGAAACTATGGCTACACCTTC. It translates to CASSQQGEGNYGYTF.

As to this clone: Within the sample, other DNA sequences also encode this same CDR3. The chain carries TRBV18 and TRBJ2-3; the D is unclear. The V and J ends lost 0 bases and 0 bases respectively, with 1 base between them. CDR1 and CDR2 from the germline V gene are KGHSH and LQKENI. The CDR3 sequence is 13 residues long. CDR3 sequence reads: CASSPPSTDTQYF. CDR3 nucleotide sequence: TGTGCCAGCTCACCACCTAGCACAGATACGCAGTATTTT. The full variable domain, its missing parts supplied by reference TRBV18 and TRBJ2-3, is NAGVMQNPRHLVRRRGQEARLRCSPMKGHSHVYWYRQLPEEGLKFMVYLQKENIIDESGMPKERFSAEFPKEGPSILRIQQVVRGDSAAYFCASSPPSTDTQYFGPGTRLTVL.

V is TRBV9 and J is TRBJ2-5, with 7 bases that match TRBD1. The length of the CDR3 is 15 residues. Germline V gene data show CDR1 as SGDLS and CDR2 as YYNGEE. The trim removed 4 bases at V and 2 bases at J, leaving 8 bases unmatched. CDR3 coding DNA: TGTGCCAGCAGCCATTCCTGGGACAGACAAGAGACCCAGTACTTC. As protein: CASSHSWDRQETQYF. Looking up the rest from reference TRBV9 and TRBJ2-5 gives the full variable domain: DSGVTQTPKHLITATGQRVTLRCSPRSGDLSVYWYQQSLDQGLQFLIQYYNGEERAKGNILERFSAQQFPDLHSELNLSSLELGDSALYFCASSHSWDRQETQYFGPGTRLLVL.

This clone was picked up one time. The rearrangement uses TRBV6-5 and TRBJ2-7, with 9 bases lining up with TRBD1. The V segment lost 2 bases and the J segment 2 bases; nucleotides outside the gene matches: 4. This CDR3 contains 15 residues. Per germline, CDR1 MNHEY and CDR2 SVGAGI. CDR3: CASSYGQGSTYEQYF. In DNA, the CDR3 is TGTGCCAGCAGTTACGGACAGGGGTCGACCTACGAGCAGTACTTC.

The J gene is TRBJ2-3, the V gene TRBV6-1; D is ambiguous. Germline V CDR1 and CDR2: MNHNS, SASEGT. The CDR3 runs to 13 residues. The V gene lost 2 bases and the J gene lost 1 base, with 4 bases spanning the gap. CDR3 sequence: CASSEYGTDTQYF. Here the CDR3 DNA reads TGTGCCAGCAGTGAATACGGCACAGATACGCAGTATTTT.

The chain joins TRBV27 to TRBJ2-3, with no clear D. The V gene lost 3 bases and the J gene lost 0 bases, with 16 bases spanning the gap. There are 17 residues in the CDR3. The germline gives CDR1 MNHEY, CDR2 SMNVEV (reference sequence). The CDR3 is CASSFQAQQSSTDTQYF. The CDR3 region has the DNA TGTGCCAGCAGTTTTCAGGCTCAACAATCTAGCACAGATACGCAGTATTTT.

The count of this clone is one. The chain links TRBV4-3 to TRBJ2-1; TRBD2 aligns across 7 bases. The CDR3 loop spans 15 amino acids. V lost 0 bases to trimming and J lost 6 bases; unmatched junction nucleotides: 5. The germline V gene has CDR1 LGHNA and CDR2 YSLEER. CDR3 sequence: CASSQEGLAVNEQFF. The CDR3 bases are TGCGCCAGCAGCCAAGAGGGGCTAGCGGTCAATGAGCAGTTCTTC.